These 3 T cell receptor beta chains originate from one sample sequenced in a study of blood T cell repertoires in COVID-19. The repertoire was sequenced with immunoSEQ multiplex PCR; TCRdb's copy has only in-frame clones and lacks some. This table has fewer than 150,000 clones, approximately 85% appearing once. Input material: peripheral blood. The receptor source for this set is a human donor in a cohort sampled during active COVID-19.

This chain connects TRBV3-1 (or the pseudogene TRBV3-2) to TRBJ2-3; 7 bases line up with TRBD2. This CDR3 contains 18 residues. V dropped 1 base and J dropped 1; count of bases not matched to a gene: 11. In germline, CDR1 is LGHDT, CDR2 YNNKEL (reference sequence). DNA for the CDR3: TGTGCCAGCAGCCAAGTTGATGTTGAGGCGGGGGGCACAGATACGCAGTATTTT. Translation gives CASSQVDVEAGGTDTQYF.

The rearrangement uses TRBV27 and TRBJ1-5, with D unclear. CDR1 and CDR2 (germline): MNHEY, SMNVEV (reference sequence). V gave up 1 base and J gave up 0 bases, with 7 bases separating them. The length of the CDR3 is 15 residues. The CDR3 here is CASSLFQNSNQPQHF. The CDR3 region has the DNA TGTGCCAGCAGTTTATTTCAGAATAGCAATCAGCCCCAGCATTTT.

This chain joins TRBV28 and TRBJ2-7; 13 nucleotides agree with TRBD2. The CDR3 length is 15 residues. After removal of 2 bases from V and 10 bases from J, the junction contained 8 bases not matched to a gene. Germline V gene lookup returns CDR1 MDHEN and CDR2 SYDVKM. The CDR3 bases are TGTGCCAGCAGTTTACTGGGGACTAGCGGGGACCTACAGTACTTC. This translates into CASSLLGTSGDLQYF.